The 27 T cell receptor beta chains below come from one sample, sequenced in a study of CD8 T cells in ankylosing spondylitis. One entry per CDR3 protein, called by TCRdb with MiXCR from the 5' RACE reads. The sample holds around 150,000 distinct CDR3 sequences, around 6.6% seen once. What was sequenced was blood, either unsorted or a sorted T cell fraction (not recorded which). The receptors shown here come from a female donor with ankylosing spondylitis or in good health (not recorded which).

The chain couples TRBV20-1 to TRBJ1-6; a weak D match, TRBD1 (5 bases). The CDR3 is made up of 16 amino acids. Germline V CDR1 and CDR2: DFQATT, SNEGSKA (reference sequence). The V and J ends lost 0 bases and 6 bases respectively, with 15 bases between them. The CDR3 sequence: CSARDVGDGSNSPLHF. The CDR3 DNA sequence: TGCAGTGCTAGAGATGTAGGGGACGGGAGTAATTCACCCCTCCACTTT.

There are many counts of this clonotype. This chain uses TRBV12-3 or TRBV12-4 with TRBJ2-3; 7 bases fit TRBD2. This CDR3 spans 15 amino acids. V was clipped by 6 bases and J by 6 bases; unmatched bases: 12. This CDR3 is CASSVGLPFKDTQYF. The CDR3 DNA sequence: TGTGCCAGCAGCGTGGGACTACCTTTCAAGGATACGCAGTATTTT.

This clonotype has at least ten counts. The chain carries TRBV12-3 or TRBV12-4 and TRBJ1-2, with 12 bases lining up with TRBD1. This CDR3 region has 15 residues. Trimming cost V 4 bases and J 4 bases; bases outside gene matches: 4. The CDR3 reads CASSSGTGGFYGYTF. The CDR3 DNA reads as TGTGCCAGCAGTTCTGGGACAGGGGGCTTCTATGGCTACACCTTC.

Many counts were recorded for this clonotype. The rearrangement uses TRBV5-1 and TRBJ2-5; possibly TRBD1 for D (5 bases). V lost 1 base and J 3 bases, leaving 10 bases between the germline ends. The CDR3 spans 14 residues. CDR1 is SGHRS, CDR2 YFSETQ, per germline. CDR3: CASSLQGVKETQYF. The CDR3 region has the DNA TGCGCCAGCAGCTTGCAAGGGGTTAAAGAGACCCAGTACTTC.

In its sample, this clonotype was seen many times. The gene calls are TRBV12-3 or TRBV12-4 and TRBJ1-5; D unclear. Trimming took 3 bases from V and 7 from J, leaving 7 bases between them. This CDR3 has 12 amino acids. CDR3 sequence (DNA): TGTGCCAGCAGTTTTGGCGGCCAGCCCCAGCATTTT. This codes for CASSFGGQPQHF.

This clonotype was seen at least ten times. The V and J genes are TRBV6-1 and TRBJ1-2, with 9 bases identical to TRBD1. The CDR3 sequence is 14 residues long. The V gene end was trimmed by 7 bases and the J gene end by 7 bases; junction bases not matched to a gene: 10. Germline V gives CDR1 MNHNS, CDR2 SASEGT. The CDR3 DNA reads TGTGCCAGCATTCCGGGACAGGGTTGGAGTGGCTACACCTTC. Amino acid sequence: CASIPGQGWSGYTF.

The J gene is TRBJ2-4, the V gene TRBV12-1; the table assigns TRBD1, which was not confirmed against the DNA. TRBV12-1 is a listed pseudogene. There are 16 residues in the CDR3. CDR3: CASISPDRGDKNIQYF. The CDR3 nucleotides are TGTGCCAGCATCTCCCCAGACAGGGGCGACAAAAACATTCAGTACTTC.

Many counts were recorded for this clonotype. The V call is TRBV10-3, the J call TRBJ2-5; perhaps TRBD2 as D (5 bases). CDR1 is ENHRY and CDR2 is SYGVKD in the germline V gene. Trimming left V 6 bases short and J 5 bases short, with 10 bases between. This CDR3 has 12 residues. CDR3 nucleotides: TGTGCCATCAGCCCCGGCGGGGAGACCCAGTACTTC. It yields the protein CAISPGGETQYF.

This clonotype was found many times. As DNA, the CDR3 is TGTGCCAGCAGTCGACAGGGGTATGGCTACACCTTC. Amino acids: CASSRQGYGYTF. This chain joins TRBV6-5 and TRBJ1-2, with 8 bases identical to TRBD1. CDR3 length equals 12 residues. Germline V lookup: CDR1 MNHEY, CDR2 SVGAGI. V dropped 5 bases and J dropped 5; count of bases not matched to a gene: 1.

This clonotype was seen only a few times. The chain couples TRBV6-2 or TRBV6-3 to TRBJ1-1; D may be TRBD1 (6 bases). Trimming pared 2 bases from V and 1 base from J, leaving 14 bases between. Germline CDR1 is MNHEY and CDR2 is SVGEGT. CDR3 length: 16 residues. CDR3: CASSYSRGAANTEAFF. The CDR3 coding sequence is TGTGCCAGCAGTTACAGTAGGGGGGCGGCGAACACTGAAGCTTTCTTT.

This clonotype occurred a few times. The V gene is TRBV2, the J gene TRBJ1-1; 7 nucleotides match TRBD1. Looked up from germline, CDR1 is SNHLY and CDR2 is FYNNEI. The length of the CDR3 is 15 residues. Trimming took 6 bases from V and 1 from J; bases not matched to a gene: 8. CDR3 sequence reads: CASSLLRDRNTEAFF. The CDR3 DNA reads TGTGCCAGCAGCCTCCTAAGGGACAGGAACACTGAAGCTTTCTTT.

This clonotype was observed many times. The rearrangement uses TRBV7-3 and TRBJ2-5; TRBD1 matches 7 bases. CDR1 is SGHTA, CDR2 FQGTGA, per germline. This CDR3 is built from 16 residues. V gave up 5 bases and J gave up 5 bases; unmatched junction bases: 14. CDR3 sequence: CASSPSSPTGLETQYF. The DNA of the CDR3 is TGTGCCAGCAGCCCATCATCCCCGACAGGGTTGGAGACCCAGTACTTC.

Many counts were recorded for this clonotype. The chain combines TRBV5-1 with TRBJ2-5, with 7 bases fitting TRBD1. The germline gives CDR1 SGHRS, CDR2 YFSETQ. The CDR3 sequence is 14 residues long. Trimming cost V 3 bases and J 5 bases; bases outside gene matches: 7. CDR3: CASSSQGVWETQYF. As DNA, the CDR3 is TGCGCCAGCAGCTCCCAGGGGGTATGGGAGACCCAGTACTTC.

In its sample, this clonotype was seen many times. The gene calls are TRBV5-1 and TRBJ1-1; a weak D match, TRBD1 (6 bases). The germline V gene encodes CDR1 SGHRS and CDR2 YFSETQ. CDR3 size: 15 residues. Trimming left V 0 bases short and J 2 bases short, with 11 bases between. CDR3 sequence reads: CASSLVTGANTEAFF. The CDR3, as DNA: TGCGCCAGCAGCTTGGTAACGGGGGCAAACACTGAAGCTTTCTTT.

This clonotype was seen a handful of times. The rearrangement links TRBV15 to TRBJ2-6; no clear D. Germline-derived CDR1 and CDR2 are LNHNV and YYDKDF (reference sequence). V was cut by 0 bases and J by 6 bases, with 6 bases left in between. The CDR3 spans 14 residues. In DNA, the CDR3 is TGTGCCACCAGCAGAGATTGGGAGGCCAACGTCCTGACTTTC. It specifies CATSRDWEANVLTF.

This clonotype has a count of ten or more. The chain employs TRBV5-1 and TRBJ1-1; weak D call: TRBD1 (6 bases). The ends were cut back, 3 bases at V and 6 bases at J, with 21 bases in the middle. CDR1 is SGHRS and CDR2 is YFSETQ in the germline V gene. CDR3 size: 16 residues. The CDR3 DNA is TGCGCCAGCAGCTATAGACTTGACAGGACCGCGGCTGAAGCTTTCTTT. Its protein is CASSYRLDRTAAEAFF.

This sequence joins TRBV28 and TRBJ1-2, with 8 bases aligning to TRBD1. Germline loops: CDR1 MDHEN, CDR2 SYDVKM. V lost 5 bases to trimming and J lost 4 bases; unmatched junction nucleotides: 12. The CDR3 totals 16 residues. CDR3 region: CASSPRTGLRGYGYTF. CDR3 bases: TGTGCCAGCAGTCCTCGGACAGGGCTGAGAGGCTATGGCTACACCTTC.

In this sample, this clonotype turned up many times. The V and J genes are TRBV7-9 and TRBJ1-2; D may be TRBD1 (5 bases). This CDR3 is 14 amino acids long. Trimming stripped 2 bases from V and 8 bases from J, with 15 bases between. Per germline, CDR1 SEHNR and CDR2 FQNEAQ (reference sequence). The CDR3 DNA follows: TGTGCCAGCAGCTTATCCGGGGGGACTATGGGCTACACCTTC. Its protein is CASSLSGGTMGYTF.

This clonotype was seen many times. This sequence joins TRBV6-2 or TRBV6-3 and TRBJ1-1, with 8 bases fitting TRBD1. There are 16 residues in the CDR3. Germline lookup yields CDR1 MNHEY and CDR2 SVGEGT. J was trimmed by 1 base and V by 2 bases; bases with no gene match: 6. CDR3 in amino acids: CASSYRRQGTNTEAFF. CDR3 in DNA: TGTGCCAGCAGTTACCGAAGACAGGGGACGAACACTGAAGCTTTCTTT.

A word on this clonotype: A single base separates this from a much larger clone, so it may be a read error. The J gene is TRBJ2-5, the V gene TRBV12-3 or TRBV12-4, with D possibly called TRBD1 or TRBD2 (5 bases each). The CDR3 has 13 amino acids. Here the CDR3 reads CASSWDGREAQYF. CDR3 nucleotide sequence: TGTGCCAGCAGTTGGGACGGACGAGAGGCCCAGTACTTC.

This clonotype has a count of ten or more. This sequence joins TRBV20-1 and TRBJ1-4; no definite D call. Germline CDR1 DFQATT, CDR2 SNEGSKA (reference sequence). The CDR3 covers 12 residues. V was pared by 0 bases and J by 8 bases, with 7 bases between. CDR3 loop: CSARENSEKLFF. DNA for the CDR3: TGCAGTGCTAGAGAGAACAGCGAAAAACTGTTTTTT.

This clonotype showed up many times. The chain combines TRBV5-1 with TRBJ1-1; no clear D gene. Germline values: CDR1 SGHRS, CDR2 YFSETQ. The V and J ends lost 4 bases and 6 bases respectively, with 16 bases between them. There are 14 residues in the CDR3. As DNA, the CDR3 is TGCGCCAGCAGCCCTGGACGGGAAAGGGCTGAAGCTTTCTTT. Residues: CASSPGRERAEAFF.

As for this clonotype: This may stem from a read error, because a much larger clone lies one nucleotide away. The chain is built from TRBV10-3 and TRBJ2-1, with D maybe TRBD2 (6 bases). Trimming left V 8 bases short and J 5 bases short, with 13 bases between. CDR1 and CDR2 from the germline V gene are ENHRY and SYGVKD. The CDR3 sequence is 13 residues long. CDR3 in DNA: TGTGCCATCGCCCCGGGCGGGAACAATGAGCAGTTCTTC. Its translation is CAIAPGGNNEQFF.

This clonotype was recorded many times. The V gene is TRBV4-1, the J gene TRBJ2-7; TRBD1 is a possible D gene (5 bases). The V end was cut by 0 bases, the J end by 2 bases, with 26 bases between. This CDR3 is built from 20 residues. CDR1 MGHRA and CDR2 YSYEKL come from the germline V gene. The CDR3 protein is CASSQDLKGSIGVSPYEQYF. The CDR3 DNA reads as TGCGCCAGCAGCCAAGATCTGAAGGGGTCTATCGGCGTTTCCCCCTACGAGCAGTACTTC.

This clonotype was recorded many times. The chain links TRBV20-1 to TRBJ2-7, with TRBD2 as a possible D gene (5 bases). CDR3 length: 14 amino acids. Germline loops: CDR1 DFQATT, CDR2 SNEGSKA (reference sequence). V gave up 1 base and J gave up 0 bases, with 10 bases separating them. The CDR3 region is CSARGSGISYEQYF. The DNA for the CDR3 is TGCAGTGCTAGAGGGTCGGGGATCTCCTACGAGCAGTACTTC.

This clonotype occurred many times. The chain recombines TRBV7-8 with TRBJ2-3, with TRBD2 identical over 10 bases. There are 17 residues in the CDR3. J lost 4 bases, V lost 0 bases, and 7 bases had no gene match. CDR1 is SGHVS, CDR2 FQNEAQ, per germline. CDR3 protein: CASSLAVVAGGPDTQYF. CDR3 coding DNA: TGTGCCAGCAGCTTAGCGGTGGTAGCGGGGGGACCAGATACGCAGTATTTT.

This clonotype was seen repeatedly, ten times or more. The V and J genes are TRBV27 and TRBJ2-3, with D possibly TRBD1 on 6 matching bases. Germline V gene data show CDR1 as MNHEY and CDR2 as SMNVEV (reference sequence). The CDR3 is made up of 13 amino acids. Trimming shortened V by 6 bases and J by 4 bases, and 11 bases separated the two germline ends. CDR3 in amino acids: CASSPRGADTQYF. The CDR3 region has the DNA TGTGCCAGCAGCCCCAGGGGTGCAGATACGCAGTATTTT.